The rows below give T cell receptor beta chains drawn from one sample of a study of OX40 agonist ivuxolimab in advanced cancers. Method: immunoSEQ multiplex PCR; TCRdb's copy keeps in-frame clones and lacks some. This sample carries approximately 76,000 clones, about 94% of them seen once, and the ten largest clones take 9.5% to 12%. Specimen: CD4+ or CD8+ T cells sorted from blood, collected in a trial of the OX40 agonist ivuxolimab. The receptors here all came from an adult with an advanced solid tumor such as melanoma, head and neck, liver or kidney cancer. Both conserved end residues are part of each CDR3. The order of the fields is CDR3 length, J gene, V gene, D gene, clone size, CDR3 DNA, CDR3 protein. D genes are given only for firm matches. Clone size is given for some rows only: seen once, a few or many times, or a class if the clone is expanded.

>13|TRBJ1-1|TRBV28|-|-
TGTGCCAGCAGCCCGGGTGGGGACACTGAAGCTTTCTTT
CASSPGGDTEAFF
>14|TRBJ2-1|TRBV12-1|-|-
TGTGCCAGCAGCCTACAGGGGGTGTACAATGAGCAGTTCTTC
CASSLQGVYNEQFF
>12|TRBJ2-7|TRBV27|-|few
TGTGCCAGCAGTCCAGGGAGCTACGAGCAGTACTTC
CASSPGSYEQYF
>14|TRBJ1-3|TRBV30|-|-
TGTGCCTGGAAAAACAGGGACCACGGAAACACCATATATTTT
CAWKNRDHGNTIYF
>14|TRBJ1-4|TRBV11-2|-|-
TGTGCCAGCAGCTTTAGTCACCTCAATGAAAAACTGTTTTTT
CASSFSHLNEKLFF
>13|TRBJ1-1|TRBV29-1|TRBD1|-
TGCAGCGCACTGGACAGGGAAGACACTGAAGCTTTCTTT
CSALDREDTEAFF
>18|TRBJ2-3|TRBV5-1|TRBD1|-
TGCGCCAGCCACGGACAGGGCCCAGCGAGAGCCCACACAGATACGCAGTATTTT
CASHGQGPARAHTDTQYF
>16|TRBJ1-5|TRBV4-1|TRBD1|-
TGCGCCAGCAGCCAAGCCACAATCAGGGGGGGTCAGCCCCAGCATTTT
CASSQATIRGGQPQHF
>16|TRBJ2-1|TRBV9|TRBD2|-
TGTGCCAGCAGCTCTTACTCTAGCGGGAGAGACAATGAGCAGTTCTTC
CASSSYSSGRDNEQFF
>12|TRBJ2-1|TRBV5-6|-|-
TGTGCCAGCAGCTGGTCCTACAATGAGCAGTTCTTC
CASSWSYNEQFF
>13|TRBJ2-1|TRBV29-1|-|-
TGCAGCGAGGTAAAATCCCCCTACAATGAGCAGTTCTTC
CSEVKSPYNEQFF
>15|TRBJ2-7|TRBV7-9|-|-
TGTGCCAGCATCAACGGGACAAACGGTTCCTACGAGCAGTACTTC
CASINGTNGSYEQYF
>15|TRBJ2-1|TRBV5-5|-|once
TGTGCCAGCAGCCGCCCGTTAGAGGGCTACAATGAGCAGTTCTTC
CASSRPLEGYNEQFF
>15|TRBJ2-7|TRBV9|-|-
TGTGCCAGCAGCGTAGAACGGGGGCCCTCCTACGAGCAGTACTTC
CASSVERGPSYEQYF
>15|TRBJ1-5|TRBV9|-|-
TGTGCCAGCAGCGTAGGGACAGCTAGCAATCAGCCCCAGCATTTT
CASSVGTASNQPQHF
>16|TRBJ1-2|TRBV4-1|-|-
TGCGCCAGCAGCCAAGATAGAACAGATTTTAACTATGGCTACACCTTC
CASSQDRTDFNYGYTF
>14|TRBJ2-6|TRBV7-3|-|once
TGTGCCAGCAGCTTAGGTACTGGGGCCAACGTCCTGACTTTC
CASSLGTGANVLTF
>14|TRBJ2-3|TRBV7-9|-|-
TGTGCCAGCAGAACCCCAGGGGGCACAGATACGCAGTATTTT
CASRTPGGTDTQYF
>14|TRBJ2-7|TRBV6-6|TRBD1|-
TGTGCCAGCAGTCGGACAGGGGGCACGTGGGAGCAGTACTTC
CASSRTGGTWEQYF
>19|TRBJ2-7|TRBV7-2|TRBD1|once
TGTGCCAGCAGCTTAGTCGCGTGGGGACAGGGGAGGAGCTCCTACGAGCAGTACTTC
CASSLVAWGQGRSSYEQYF
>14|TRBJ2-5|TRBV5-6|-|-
TGTGCCAGCAGGATAACAGACATCCAAGAGACCCAGTACTTC
CASRITDIQETQYF
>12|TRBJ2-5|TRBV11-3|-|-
TGTGCCAGCAGCTTTAATTCTGGGACCCAGTACTTC
CASSFNSGTQYF
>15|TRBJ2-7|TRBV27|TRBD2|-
TGTGCCAGCAGGATCCTAGCGGGAGGAGCCTACGAGCAGTACTTC
CASRILAGGAYEQYF
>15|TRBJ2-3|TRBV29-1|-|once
TGCAGCGTTGAAGATACAGACAGATATCCAGATACGCAGTATTTT
CSVEDTDRYPDTQYF
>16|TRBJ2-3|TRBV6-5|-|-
TGTGCCAGCAGTTACTCAGAGCCCCCTACTCCAGATACGCAGTATTTT
CASSYSEPPTPDTQYF
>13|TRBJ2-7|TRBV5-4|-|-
TGTGCCAGCAGCGACAGGAGCTCCTACGAGCAGTACTTC
CASSDRSSYEQYF
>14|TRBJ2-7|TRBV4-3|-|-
TGCGCCAGCAGCCATGCAAGGCAGTCCTACGAGCAGTACTTC
CASSHARQSYEQYF
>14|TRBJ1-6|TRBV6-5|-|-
TGTGCCAGCTCCAGGGCAGCCTATAATTCACCCCTCCACTTT
CASSRAAYNSPLHF
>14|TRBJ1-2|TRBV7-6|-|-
TGTGCCAGCAGTTCCGCGCCAGGTCTCTATGGCTACACCTTC
CASSSAPGLYGYTF
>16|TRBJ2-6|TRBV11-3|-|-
TGTGCCAGCGGAGGCCTAAGGAGGGAAGAGGCCAACGTCCTGACTTTC
CASGGLRREEANVLTF
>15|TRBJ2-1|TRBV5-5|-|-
TGTGCCAGCAGCGGAGGGCGGGCTCCCTACAATGAGCAGTTCTTC
CASSGGRAPYNEQFF
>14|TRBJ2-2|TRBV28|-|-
TGTGCCAGCAGTTATAACAGGGTTTCCGGGGAGCTGTTTTTT
CASSYNRVSGELFF
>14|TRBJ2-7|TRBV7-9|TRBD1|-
TGTGCCAGCAGCGCCGGGACAGGGAGCTACGAGCAGTACTTC
CASSAGTGSYEQYF
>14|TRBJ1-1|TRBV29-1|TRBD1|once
TGCACCAAGGACAGGAGGGGGTGTAGCACTGAAGCTTTCTTT
CTKDRRGCSTEAFF
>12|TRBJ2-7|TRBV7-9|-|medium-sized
TGTGCCAGCAGCTCGTCGTACTACGAGCAGTACTTC
CASSSSYYEQYF
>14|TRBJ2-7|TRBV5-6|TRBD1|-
TGTGCCAGCAGCTCCGGACAGGGGAATTACGAGCAGTACTTC
CASSSGQGNYEQYF
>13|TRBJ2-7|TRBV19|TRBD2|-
TGTGCCAGTAGTCCTAGCGGGGCCTACGAGCAGTACTTC
CASSPSGAYEQYF
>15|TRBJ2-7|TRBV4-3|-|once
TGCGCCAGCAGCCAAGGAGAGGGGAGCTCCTACGAGCAGTACTTC
CASSQGEGSSYEQYF
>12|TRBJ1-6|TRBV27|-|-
TGTGCCAGCAGTCCCTATAATTCACCCCTCCACTTT
CASSPYNSPLHF
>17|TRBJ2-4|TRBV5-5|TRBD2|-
TGTGCCAGCAGCAGACCTAGCGGGAGCGGGGCCAAAAACATTCAGTACTTC
CASSRPSGSGAKNIQYF
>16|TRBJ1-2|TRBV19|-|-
TGTGCCAGTAGTCCCCGCGGGGGCGGAGGAGTCCGTGGCTACACCTTC
CASSPRGGGGVRGYTF
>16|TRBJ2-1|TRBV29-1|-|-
TGCAGCGTTGAAGGTCCAGGGATCCATTCCTACAATGAGCAGTTCTTC
CSVEGPGIHSYNEQFF
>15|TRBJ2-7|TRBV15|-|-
TGTGCCACCAGACCCGCCGGTCAGATTACCTACGAGCAGTACTTC
CATRPAGQITYEQYF
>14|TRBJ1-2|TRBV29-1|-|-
TGCAGCGCAATGACAGGCCATGAGTACTATGGCTACACCTTC
CSAMTGHEYYGYTF
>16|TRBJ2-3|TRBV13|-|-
TGTGCCAGCAGCAGATACAGACAGCTGAGCACAGATACGCAGTATTTT
CASSRYRQLSTDTQYF
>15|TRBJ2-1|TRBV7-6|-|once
TGTGCCAGCAGCTTAGCCAGGGGTGTGAGCAATGAGCAGTTCTTC
CASSLARGVSNEQFF
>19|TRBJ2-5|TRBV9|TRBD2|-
TGTGCCAGCAGCGCAGGGACTAGCGGGAGCAGGGGAATAGCGGAGACCCAGTACTTC
CASSAGTSGSRGIAETQYF
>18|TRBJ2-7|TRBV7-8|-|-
TGTGCCAGCAGCTTAGTTGGCGGGGTACACATCGGCTCCTACGAGCAGTACTTC
CASSLVGGVHIGSYEQYF
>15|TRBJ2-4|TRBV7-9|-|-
TGTGCCAGCAGCTTCGAAACAGGGTTGGAAAACATTCAGTACTTC
CASSFETGLENIQYF
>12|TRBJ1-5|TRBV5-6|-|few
TGTGCCAGCAGCTTGGGTACTCAGCCCCAGCATTTT
CASSLGTQPQHF
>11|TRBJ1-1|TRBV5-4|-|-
TGTGCTGATGGCCGGGGCACTGAAGCTTTCTTT
CADGRGTEAFF
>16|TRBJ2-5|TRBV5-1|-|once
TGCGCCAGCAGCTTGGCCGCGAACTCGGGCAGGGAGACCCAGTACTTC
CASSLAANSGRETQYF
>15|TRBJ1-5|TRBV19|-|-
TGTGCCAGTAGTGAGGGGCTTAATAGCAATCAGCCCCAGCATTTT
CASSEGLNSNQPQHF
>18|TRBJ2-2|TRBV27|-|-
TGTGCCAGCAGTCCTACGCCAGGGGGGTTGTGGAACACCGGGGAGCTGTTTTTT
CASSPTPGGLWNTGELFF
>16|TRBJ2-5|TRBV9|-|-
TGTGCCAGCAGCGTAGGAAACGGGAGAGGGTGGGAGACCCAGTACTTC
CASSVGNGRGWETQYF
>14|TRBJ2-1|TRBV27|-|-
TGTGCCAGCAGTCCGCGGACTACGTACAATGAGCAGTTCTTC
CASSPRTTYNEQFF
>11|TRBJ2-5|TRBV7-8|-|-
TGTGCCAGCAGCACCAGTGAGACCCAGTACTTC
CASSTSETQYF